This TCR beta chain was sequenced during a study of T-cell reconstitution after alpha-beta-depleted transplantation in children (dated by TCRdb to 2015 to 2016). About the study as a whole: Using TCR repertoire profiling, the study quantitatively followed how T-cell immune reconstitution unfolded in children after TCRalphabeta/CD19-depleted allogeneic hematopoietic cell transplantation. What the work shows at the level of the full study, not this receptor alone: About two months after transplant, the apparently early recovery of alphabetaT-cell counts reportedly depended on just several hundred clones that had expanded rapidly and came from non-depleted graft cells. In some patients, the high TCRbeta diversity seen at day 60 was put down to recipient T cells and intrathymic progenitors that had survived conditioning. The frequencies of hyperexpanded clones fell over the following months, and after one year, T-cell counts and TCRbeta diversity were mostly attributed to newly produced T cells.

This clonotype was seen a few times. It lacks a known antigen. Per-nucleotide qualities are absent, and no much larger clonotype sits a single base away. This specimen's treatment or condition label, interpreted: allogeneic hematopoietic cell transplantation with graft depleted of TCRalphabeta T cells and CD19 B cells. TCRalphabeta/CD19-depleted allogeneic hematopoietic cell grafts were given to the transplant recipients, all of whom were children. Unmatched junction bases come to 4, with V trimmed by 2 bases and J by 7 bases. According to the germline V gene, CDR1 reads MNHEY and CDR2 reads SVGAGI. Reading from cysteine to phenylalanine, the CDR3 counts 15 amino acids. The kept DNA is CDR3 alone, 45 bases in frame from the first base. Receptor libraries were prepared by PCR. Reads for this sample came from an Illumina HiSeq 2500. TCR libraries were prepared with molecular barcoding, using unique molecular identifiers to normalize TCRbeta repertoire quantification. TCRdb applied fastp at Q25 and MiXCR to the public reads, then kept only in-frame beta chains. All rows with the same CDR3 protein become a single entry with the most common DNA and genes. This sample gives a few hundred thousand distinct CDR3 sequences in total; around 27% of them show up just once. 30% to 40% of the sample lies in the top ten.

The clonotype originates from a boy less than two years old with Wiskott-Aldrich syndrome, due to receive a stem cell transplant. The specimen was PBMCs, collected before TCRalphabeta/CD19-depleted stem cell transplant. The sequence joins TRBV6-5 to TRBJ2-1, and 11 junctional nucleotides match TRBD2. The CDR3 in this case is CASSYPGLAENEQFF. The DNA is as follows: TGTGCCAGCAGTTACCCGGGACTAGCGGAAAATGAGCAGTTCTTC.